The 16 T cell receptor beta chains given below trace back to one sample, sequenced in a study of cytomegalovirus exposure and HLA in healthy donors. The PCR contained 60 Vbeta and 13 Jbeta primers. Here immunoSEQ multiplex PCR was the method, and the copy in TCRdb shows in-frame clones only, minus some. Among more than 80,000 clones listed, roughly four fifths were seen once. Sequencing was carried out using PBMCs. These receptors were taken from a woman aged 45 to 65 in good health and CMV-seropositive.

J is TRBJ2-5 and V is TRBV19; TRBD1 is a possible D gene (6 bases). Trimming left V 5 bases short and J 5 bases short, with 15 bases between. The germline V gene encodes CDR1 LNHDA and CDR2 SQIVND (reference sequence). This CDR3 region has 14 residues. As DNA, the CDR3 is TGTGCCAGTAGTTTGGACCCTCAGGGGGAGACCCAGTACTTC. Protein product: CASSLDPQGETQYF.

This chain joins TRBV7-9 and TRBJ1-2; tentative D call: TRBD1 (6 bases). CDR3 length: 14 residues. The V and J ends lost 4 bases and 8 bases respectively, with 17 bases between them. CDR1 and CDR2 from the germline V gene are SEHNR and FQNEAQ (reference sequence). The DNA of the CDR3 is TGTGCCAGCAGCTCGCTACAGGGCCGTGGAGGCTACACCTTC. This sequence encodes CASSSLQGRGGYTF. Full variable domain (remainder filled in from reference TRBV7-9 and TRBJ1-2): DTGVSQNPRHKITKRGQNVTFRCDPISEHNRLYWYRQTLGQGPEFLTYFQNEAQLEKSRLLSDRFSAERPKGSFSTLEIQRTEQGDSAMYLCASSSLQGRGGYTFGSGTRLTVV.

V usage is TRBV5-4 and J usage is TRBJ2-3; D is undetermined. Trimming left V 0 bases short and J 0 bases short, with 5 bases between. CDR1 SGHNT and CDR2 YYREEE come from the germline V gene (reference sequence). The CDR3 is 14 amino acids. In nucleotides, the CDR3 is TGTGCCAGCAGCTTGGTGGGCAGCACAGATACGCAGTATTTT. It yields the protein CASSLVGSTDTQYF.

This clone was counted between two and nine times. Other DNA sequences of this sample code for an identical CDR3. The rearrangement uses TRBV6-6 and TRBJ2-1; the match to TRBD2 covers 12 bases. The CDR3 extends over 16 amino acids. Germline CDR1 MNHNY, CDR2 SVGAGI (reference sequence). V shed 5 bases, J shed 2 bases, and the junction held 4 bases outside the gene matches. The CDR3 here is CASSTRTSGTYNEQFF. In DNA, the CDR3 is TGTGCCAGCAGTACCCGGACTAGCGGGACCTACAATGAGCAGTTCTTC.

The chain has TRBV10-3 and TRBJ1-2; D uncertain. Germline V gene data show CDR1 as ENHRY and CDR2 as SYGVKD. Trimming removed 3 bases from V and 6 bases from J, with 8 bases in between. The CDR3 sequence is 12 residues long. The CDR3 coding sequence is TGTGCCATCAGTGAATACGGGGATGGCTACACCTTC. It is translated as CAISEYGDGYTF.

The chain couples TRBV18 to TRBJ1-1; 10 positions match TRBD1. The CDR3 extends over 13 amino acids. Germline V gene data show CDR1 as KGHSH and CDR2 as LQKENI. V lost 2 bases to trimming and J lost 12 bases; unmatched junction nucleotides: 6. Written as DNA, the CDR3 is TGTGCCAGCTCACCATTCGACAGGGGGCTGACTTTCTTT. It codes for CASSPFDRGLTFF.

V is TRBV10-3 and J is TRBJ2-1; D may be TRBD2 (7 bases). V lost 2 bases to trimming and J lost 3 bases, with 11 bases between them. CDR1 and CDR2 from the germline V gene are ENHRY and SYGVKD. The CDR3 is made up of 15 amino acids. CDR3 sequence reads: CAISERGGLYNEQFF. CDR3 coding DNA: TGTGCCATCAGTGAGAGGGGGGGCCTCTACAATGAGCAGTTCTTC.

The DNA for the CDR3 is TGTGCCAGCAGCTTATTCGGAGATCAGCCCCAGCATTTT. It translates to CASSLFGDQPQHF. The chain joins TRBV7-3 to TRBJ1-5; unclear D gene. Germline V lookup: CDR1 SGHTA, CDR2 FQGTGA. V gave up 2 bases and J gave up 5 bases, with 7 bases separating them. This CDR3 comprises 13 residues.

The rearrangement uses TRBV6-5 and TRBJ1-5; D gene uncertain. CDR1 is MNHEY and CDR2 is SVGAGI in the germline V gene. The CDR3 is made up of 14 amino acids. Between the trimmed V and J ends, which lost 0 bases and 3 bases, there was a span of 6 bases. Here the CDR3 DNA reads TGTGCCAGCAGTTACTCTAGAGACAATCAGCCCCAGCATTTT. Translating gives CASSYSRDNQPQHF.

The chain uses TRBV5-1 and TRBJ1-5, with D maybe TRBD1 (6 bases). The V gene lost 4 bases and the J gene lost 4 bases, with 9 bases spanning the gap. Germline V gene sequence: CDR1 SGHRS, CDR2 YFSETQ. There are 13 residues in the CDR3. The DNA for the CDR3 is TGCGCCAGCAGCATGGGACATAATCAGCCCCAGCATTTT. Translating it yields CASSMGHNQPQHF.

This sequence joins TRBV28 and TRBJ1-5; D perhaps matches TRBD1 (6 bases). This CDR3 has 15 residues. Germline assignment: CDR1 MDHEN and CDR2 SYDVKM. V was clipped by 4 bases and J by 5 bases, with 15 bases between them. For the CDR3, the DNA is TGTGCCAGCAGTTATATTCAGGGGCGCGATCAGCCCCAGCATTTT. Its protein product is CASSYIQGRDQPQHF.

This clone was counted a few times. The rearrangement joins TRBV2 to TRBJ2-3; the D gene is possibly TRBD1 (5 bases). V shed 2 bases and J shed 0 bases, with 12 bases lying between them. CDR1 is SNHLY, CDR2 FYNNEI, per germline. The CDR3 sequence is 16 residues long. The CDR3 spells CASSENQGPSTDTQYF. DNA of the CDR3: TGTGCCAGCAGTGAAAATCAGGGTCCTAGCACAGATACGCAGTATTTT.

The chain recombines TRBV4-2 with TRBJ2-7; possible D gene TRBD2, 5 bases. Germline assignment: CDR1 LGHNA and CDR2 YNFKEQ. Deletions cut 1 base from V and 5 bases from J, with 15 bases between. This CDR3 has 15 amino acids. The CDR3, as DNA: TGTGCCAGCAGCCAAGCTCGCCTCGGGGAACACGAGCAGTACTTC. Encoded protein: CASSQARLGEHEQYF.

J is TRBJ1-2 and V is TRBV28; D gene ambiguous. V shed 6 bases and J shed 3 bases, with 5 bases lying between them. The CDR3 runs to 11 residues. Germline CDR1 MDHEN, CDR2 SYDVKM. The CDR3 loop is CASRQDYGYTF. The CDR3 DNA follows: TGTGCCAGCAGACAAGACTATGGCTACACCTTC.

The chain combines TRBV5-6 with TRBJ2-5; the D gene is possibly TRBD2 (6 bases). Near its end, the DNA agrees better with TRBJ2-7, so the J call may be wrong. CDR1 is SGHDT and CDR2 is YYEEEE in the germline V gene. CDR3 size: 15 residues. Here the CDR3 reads CASSFGWAGTYEQYF. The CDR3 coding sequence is TGTGCCAGCAGCTTCGGTTGGGCGGGGACCTACGAGCAGTACTTC.

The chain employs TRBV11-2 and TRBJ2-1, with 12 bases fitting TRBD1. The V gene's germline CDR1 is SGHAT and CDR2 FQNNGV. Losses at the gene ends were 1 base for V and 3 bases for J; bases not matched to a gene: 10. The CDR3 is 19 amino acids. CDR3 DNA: TGTGCCAGCAGCTTAGTGCCCCCCGGGACAGGGGGCTTCTACAATGAGCAGTTCTTC. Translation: CASSLVPPGTGGFYNEQFF.